Shown below are 9 T cell receptor beta chains from a single sample sequenced in a study of T cells in Graves' hyperthyroidism and ophthalmopathy (dated by TCRdb to the late 2010s). Libraries were constructed by multiplex PCR. TCRdb shows the sequencer as Illumina HiSeq 2000. Amplification of TCR beta CDR3 regions was carried out from RNA transcripts. The TCR CDR3 was subjected to a first round of RT-PCR using the HTBI primer set and the Qiagen OneStep RT-PCR kit. The public reads were run again by TCRdb, first through fastp at Q25 and then through MiXCR, and only productive beta chains were kept. Each entry is one CDR3 protein sequence, shown with its most common DNA and genes. The sample table records about 720,000 distinct CDR3 sequences; 15% to 20% of these occur just once. The ten largest make up about a sixth of the sample. Sequenced: blood. These receptors came from a woman between 45 and 65 years old with Graves' hyperthyroidism that later progressed to Graves' ophthalmopathy.

This chain joins TRBV10-3 and TRBJ2-1; 10 positions agree with TRBD1. The V gene's germline CDR1 is ENHRY and CDR2 SYGVKD. The CDR3 sequence is 14 residues long. The trim removed 7 bases at V and 6 bases at J, leaving 6 bases unmatched. The CDR3: CAINWDRGGNEQFF. The DNA of the CDR3 is TGTGCCATCAACTGGGACAGGGGAGGCAATGAGCAGTTCTTC.

At least ten counts were recorded for this clonotype. This sequence joins TRBV19 and TRBJ1-1, with 8 bases that match TRBD1. The germline V gene encodes CDR1 LNHDA and CDR2 SQIVND (reference sequence). Germline trimming cut 8 bases from V and 5 bases from J; bases unmatched to any gene: 10. The CDR3 length is 14 residues. In nucleotides, the CDR3 is TGTGCCAGTTCCCCGGACAGGGTGAGGACTGAAGCTTTCTTT. Residues: CASSPDRVRTEAFF.

This clonotype appeared many times. CDR3 protein: CASSLQAGLNQPQHF. The CDR3, as DNA: TGTGCCAGCAGCTTACAGGCAGGTCTCAATCAGCCCCAGCATTTT. V usage is TRBV7-8 and J usage is TRBJ1-5, with D unresolved. This CDR3 comprises 15 residues. Between the trimmed V and J ends, which lost 2 bases and 3 bases, there was a span of 11 bases. Per the germline V gene, CDR1 is SGHVS and CDR2 is FQNEAQ.

The sample holds many counts of this clonotype. The V gene is TRBV6-1, the J gene TRBJ1-2; D is unresolved. Germline assignment: CDR1 MNHNS and CDR2 SASEGT. The CDR3 has 13 residues. V lost 4 bases and J 9 bases, leaving 15 bases between the germline ends. The CDR3 DNA reads TGTGCCAGCAGTGCCCAAGACGGTCGCCGCTACACCTTC. It yields the protein CASSAQDGRRYTF.

The sample holds many counts of this clonotype. This chain joins TRBV29-1 and TRBJ2-7, with 9 bases matching TRBD1. CDR3 length: 12 residues. Germline-derived CDR1 and CDR2 are SQVTM and ANQGSEA. With V trimmed by 7 bases and J by 4 bases, 5 bases remained unmatched. CDR3 sequence (DNA): TGCAGCGCATCGGGACAGGGATACGAGCAGTACTTC. Translating gives CSASGQGYEQYF.

In its sample, this clonotype was seen once. The genes are TRBV6-5 and TRBJ2-2; TRBD1 matches at 8 bases. V gave up 2 bases and J gave up 4 bases; unmatched junction bases: 12. CDR3 size: 18 residues. Per germline, CDR1 MNHEY and CDR2 SVGAGI. DNA of the CDR3: TGTGCCAGCAGTTACGCGACACCGGGACAGGTGATCACCGGGGAGCTGTTTTTT. Translation: CASSYATPGQVITGELFF.

This clonotype was seen ten or more times. The chain's CDR3 is CASSSTTGVVGETQYF. The CDR3 DNA follows: TGTGCCAGCAGCTCTACCACAGGGGTCGTAGGAGAGACCCAGTACTTC. The chain couples TRBV7-2 to TRBJ2-5; 7 bases map to TRBD1. V gave up 4 bases and J gave up 4 bases; unmatched junction bases: 12. The CDR3 consists of 16 residues. Germline V lookup: CDR1 SGHTA, CDR2 FQGNSA.

The chain links TRBV7-3 to TRBJ1-4; D perhaps matches TRBD1 (6 bases). There are 14 residues in the CDR3. Germline lookup yields CDR1 SGHTA and CDR2 FQGTGA. The germline V and J ends were trimmed by 2 bases and 8 bases, with 12 bases remaining between them. CDR3: CASSLAGGEEKLFF. CDR3 nucleotides: TGTGCCAGCAGCTTAGCTGGGGGCGAGGAAAAACTGTTTTTT.

This clonotype was picked up many times. J is TRBJ1-1 and V is TRBV7-8, with D hard to call. Between the trimmed V and J ends, which lost 5 bases and 4 bases, there was a span of 8 bases. Germline V lookup: CDR1 SGHVS, CDR2 FQNEAQ. The CDR3 is 12 amino acids. CDR3 in DNA: TGTGCCAGCAGCGCCGGGAGCACTGAAGCTTTCTTT. Its protein product is CASSAGSTEAFF.